The 23 T cell receptor beta chains given below trace back to one sample, sequenced in a study of radiotherapy plus CTLA-4 blockade in lung cancer. Here immunoSEQ multiplex PCR was the method, and the copy in TCRdb shows in-frame clones only, minus some. This table has approximately 89,000 clones, 78% appearing once. The specimen comprised peripheral blood, sampled from a patient treated with radiotherapy plus ipilimumab. Every receptor here comes from a human donor with non-small cell lung cancer who had a partial response to radiotherapy plus ipilimumab. Some clones in this sample may be carry-over from other donors' samples.

The CDR3 DNA follows: TGTGCCAGCAGCTTAGGGGGGCCACAGGGCGGAGCTTTCTTT. It specifies CASSLGGPQGGAFF. The chain carries TRBV7-9 and TRBJ1-1; TRBD1 is a possible D gene (6 bases). Trimming removed 1 base from V and 10 bases from J, with 16 bases in between. This CDR3 region has 14 residues. Germline CDR1 SEHNR, CDR2 FQNEAQ (reference sequence).

The chain couples TRBV27 to TRBJ2-7; a weak D match, TRBD2 (6 bases). V was cut by 2 bases and J by 4 bases, with 21 bases left in between. There are 17 residues in the CDR3. Germline V gives CDR1 MNHEY, CDR2 SMNVEV (reference sequence). The CDR3 DNA sequence: TGTGCCAGCAGTTTAGTTGGGGCGGGACGGGTAGAATACGAGCAGTACTTC. Protein: CASSLVGAGRVEYEQYF.

The rearrangement uses TRBV9 and TRBJ2-3, with 10 bases fitting TRBD2. V was pared by 0 bases and J by 1 base, with 14 bases of the junction left unmatched. CDR3 size: 20 residues. Germline CDR1 and CDR2: SGDLS and YYNGEE. The CDR3 nucleotides read TGTGCCAGCAGCGTAGCTACGTTGGTAGCGGGGGGACGGGGCACAGATACGCAGTATTTT. Translating gives CASSVATLVAGGRGTDTQYF.

This clone was seen a single time. CDR3 DNA: TGTGCCAGCAGCCAAGCGGGTTTATCGGGGGACAGGGTGGGCTACACCTTC. Amino acid sequence: CASSQAGLSGDRVGYTF. The chain recombines TRBV4-2 with TRBJ1-2; 9 nucleotides match TRBD1. The germline gives CDR1 LGHNA, CDR2 YNFKEQ. With V trimmed by 1 base and J by 8 bases, 14 bases remained unmatched. The CDR3 totals 17 residues.

This clone has only one observation. The rearrangement uses TRBV7-2 and TRBJ2-5; possibly TRBD1 for D (6 bases). The CDR3 contains 14 residues. CDR1 and CDR2 from the germline V gene are SGHTA and FQGNSA. V dropped 2 bases and J dropped 3 bases, with 10 bases sitting between them. CDR3 region: CASSLYSGEETQYF. The CDR3 DNA follows: TGTGCCAGCAGCTTATATTCAGGGGAAGAGACCCAGTACTTC.

The chain carries TRBV28 and TRBJ2-1; 8 bases line up with TRBD1. The V segment lost 6 bases and the J segment 9 bases; nucleotides outside the gene matches: 13. CDR1 MDHEN and CDR2 SYDVKM come from the germline V gene. The CDR3 is 15 residues long. The CDR3 protein is CASRRTGSLGIEQFF. CDR3 coding DNA: TGTGCCAGCAGGAGGACAGGGAGCCTCGGGATTGAGCAGTTCTTC.

This clone was counted a single time. This sequence joins TRBV7-9 and TRBJ2-2; D is perhaps TRBD2 (5 bases). CDR1 is SEHNR, CDR2 FQNEAQ, per germline (reference sequence). Deletions cut 3 bases from V and 2 bases from J, with 16 bases between. There are 17 residues in the CDR3. In DNA form, the CDR3 reads TGTGCCAGCAGCTTCCGGACGGGAAGGATTAACACCGGGGAGCTGTTTTTT. It yields the protein CASSFRTGRINTGELFF.

The V and J genes are TRBV29-1 and TRBJ2-1; the match to TRBD1 covers 7 bases. Germline V gene sequence: CDR1 SQVTM, CDR2 ANQGSEA. J lost 4 bases, V lost 5 bases, and 11 bases had no gene match. The CDR3 extends over 15 amino acids. CDR3 sequence reads: CSVWRSDRAYNEQFF. CDR3 sequence (DNA): TGCAGCGTTTGGCGGTCTGACAGGGCGTACAATGAGCAGTTCTTC.

This clone has only a few counts. The CDR3 reads CASSLDSASGREEYF. The DNA for the CDR3 is TGTGCCAGCAGCTTGGATAGCGCTAGCGGGAGGGAGGAGTACTTC. This chain links TRBV5-8 with TRBJ2-7; 12 positions agree with TRBD2. Looked up from germline, CDR1 is SGHTS and CDR2 is YDEGEE. After removal of 0 bases from V and 11 bases from J, the junction contained 9 bases not matched to a gene. The CDR3 loop spans 15 amino acids. The variable domain in full, completed from reference TRBV5-8 and TRBJ2-7, reads EAGVTQSPTHLIKTRGQQATLRCSPISGHTSVYWYQQALGLGLQFLLWYDEGEERNRGNFPPRFSGRQFPNYSSELNVNALELEDSALYLCASSLDSASGREEYFGPGTRLTVT.

The V call is TRBV11-2, the J call TRBJ2-3; no reliable D call. Germline CDR1 SGHAT, CDR2 FQNNGV. This CDR3 has 16 residues. V lost 5 bases and J 0 bases, leaving 15 bases between the germline ends. The CDR3 nucleotides are TGTGCCAGCAGCCGATTGGTGAGGCAGAGCACAGATACGCAGTATTTT. Amino acid sequence: CASSRLVRQSTDTQYF.

V gene TRBV27 combines with J gene TRBJ2-2; 8 bases agree with TRBD2. The V segment lost 6 bases and the J segment 6 bases; nucleotides outside the gene matches: 12. The CDR3 loop spans 16 amino acids. Germline V gene sequence: CDR1 MNHEY, CDR2 SMNVEV (reference sequence). CDR3 nucleotides: TGTGCCAGCAGCCACCGACTAGCGTGGCATGCCGGGGAGCTGTTTTTT. It yields the protein CASSHRLAWHAGELFF.

This clone was seen only once. V usage is TRBV9 and J usage is TRBJ2-2, with D perhaps matching TRBD1 (5 bases). This CDR3 has 13 residues. The germline gives CDR1 SGDLS, CDR2 YYNGEE. Trimming left V 7 bases short and J 6 bases short, with 13 bases between. The CDR3 DNA is TGTGCCAGCTCCGGCAGGGTAGCCGGGGAGCTGTTTTTT. It specifies CASSGRVAGELFF.

A few counts support this clone. The V gene is TRBV30, the J gene TRBJ1-1; TRBD1 is a possible D gene (6 bases). The CDR3 is made up of 15 amino acids. CDR1 GTSNPN and CDR2 SVGIG come from the germline V gene (reference sequence). Deletions cut 8 bases from V and 0 bases from J, with 19 bases between. The CDR3 loop is CAGTSKGQLNTEAFF. The CDR3 region has the DNA TGTGCCGGGACGTCCAAAGGACAGTTGAACACTGAAGCTTTCTTT. The full variable domain, with the rest looked up from reference TRBV30 and TRBJ1-1, is SQTIHQWPATLVQPVGSPLSLECTVEGTSNPNLYWYRQAAGRGLQLLFYSVGIGQISSEVPQNLSASRPQDRQFILSSKKLLLSDSGFYLCAGTSKGQLNTEAFFGQGTRLTVV.

This chain uses TRBV5-1 with TRBJ2-3, with D possibly being TRBD1 (6 bases). Deletions cut 6 bases from V and 5 bases from J, with 7 bases between. Germline CDR1 reads SGHRS; CDR2 reads YFSETQ. There are 11 residues in the CDR3. The CDR3 nucleotides are TGCGCCAGCAAAGGGGGAGATACGCAGTATTTT. Residues: CASKGGDTQYF.

The CDR3 DNA is TGCAGCGTCACTAGCGGGAGTGGCACAGATACGCAGTATTTT. It yields the protein CSVTSGSGTDTQYF. The rearrangement links TRBV29-1 to TRBJ2-3; 11 bases fit TRBD2. J was trimmed by 1 base and V by 6 bases; bases with no gene match: 3. There are 14 residues in the CDR3. CDR1 and CDR2 from the germline V gene are SQVTM and ANQGSEA.

V and J are TRBV30 and TRBJ2-5; TRBD1 matches at 7 bases. The length of the CDR3 is 15 residues. After removal of 0 bases from V and 4 bases from J, the junction contained 8 bases not matched to a gene. Germline V gives CDR1 GTSNPN, CDR2 SVGIG (reference sequence). The chain's CDR3 is CAWSVLRGRGETQYF. The DNA of the CDR3 is TGTGCCTGGAGTGTACTGAGGGGGCGCGGAGAGACCCAGTACTTC.

J is TRBJ1-3 and V is TRBV7-6; weak D call: TRBD1 (5 bases). From germline, CDR1 is SGHVS and CDR2 FNYEAQ. The CDR3 sequence is 13 residues long. Trimming removed 5 bases from V and 7 bases from J, with 12 bases in between. The CDR3 DNA is TGTGCCAGCAGCAATCAGGGTCGGAACACCATATATTTT. This codes for CASSNQGRNTIYF.

The genes are TRBV18 and TRBJ1-4, with D unresolved. Germline CDR1 and CDR2: KGHSH and LQKENI. The ends were cut back, 6 bases at V and 0 bases at J, with 11 bases in the middle. The CDR3 runs to 15 residues. CDR3: CASSLGSTTNEKLFF. CDR3 in DNA: TGTGCCAGCTCCCTGGGCAGCACAACTAATGAAAAACTGTTTTTT. Drawing the rest from reference TRBV18 and TRBJ1-4, the complete variable domain is NAGVMQNPRHLVRRRGQEARLRCSPMKGHSHVYWYRQLPEEGLKFMVYLQKENIIDESGMPKERFSAEFPKEGPSILRIQQVVRGDSAAYFCASSLGSTTNEKLFFGSGTQLSVL.

The chain combines TRBV6-1 with TRBJ2-5; 8 nucleotides match TRBD2. The junction had 9 bases not matched to a gene; V was cut back by 2 bases and J by 7 bases. Germline values: CDR1 MNHNS, CDR2 SASEGT. This CDR3 is built from 15 residues. The CDR3: CASSETGLGLGTQYF. In DNA, the CDR3 is TGTGCCAGCAGTGAAACGGGACTAGGGTTGGGGACCCAGTACTTC.

The rearrangement uses TRBV7-6 and TRBJ1-1, with 9 bases that match TRBD1. Germline V CDR1 and CDR2: SGHVS, FNYEAQ. J gave up 5 bases and V 3 bases, and 10 bases lay outside the gene matches. The CDR3 has 16 residues. The DNA for the CDR3 is TGTGCCAGCAGCTTGAACTTGGGACAGGGTCGAACTGAAGCTTTCTTT. Its protein product is CASSLNLGQGRTEAFF.

With respect to this clone: The same CDR3 also results from other DNA sequences found in this sample. This chain links TRBV28 with TRBJ2-3; D remains ambiguous. From germline, CDR1 is MDHEN and CDR2 SYDVKM. Trimming left V 2 bases short and J 1 base short, with 4 bases between. The CDR3 has 13 residues. The CDR3, as DNA: TGTGCCAGCAGTTTACTCCGCACAGATACGCAGTATTTT. This sequence encodes CASSLLRTDTQYF.

The chain recombines TRBV2 with TRBJ1-5; 8 positions match TRBD1. V lost 0 bases, J lost 7 bases, and 8 bases stayed unmatched. Looked up from germline, CDR1 is SNHLY and CDR2 is FYNNEI. The CDR3 runs to 16 residues. The CDR3 loop is CASSEAHRDRRQPQHF. The CDR3 DNA is TGTGCCAGCAGTGAAGCCCACCGGGACAGGCGACAGCCCCAGCATTTT.

This clone appeared once. The gene calls are TRBV27 and TRBJ1-5; 7 nucleotides match TRBD1. The CDR3 totals 17 residues. Germline trimming cut 5 bases from V and 2 bases from J; bases unmatched to any gene: 12. CDR1 MNHEY and CDR2 SMNVEV come from the germline V gene (reference sequence). The CDR3 region has the DNA TGTGCCAGCAGTCCAAGACAGGGAACGATGGGCAATCAGCCCCAGCATTTT. This gives the protein CASSPRQGTMGNQPQHF.